This TCR beta chain was captured by sequencing in a study of shared clonotypes between healthy human individuals. Study-level information: Three plates each covered CD4 naive and memory; CD8 naive two, CD8 memory one. Study-wide findings and caveats: Read depth was anticipated to influence clonotype sharing among donors.

Points on this clone: Its specificity is not known.

Methods used by the authors: ImmunoSEQ output lacked quality scores and full-length reads, limiting matched filtering. Assay: immunoSEQ multiplex PCR; the TCRdb copy retains only in-frame clones and omits some. V and J calls plus clone size are reproduced from that table; the DNA served to infer D and trimming. The sample lists roughly 700,000 clones, roughly 70% occurring once. This CDR3 has 14 residues. Germline lookup yields CDR1 SGHKS and CDR2 YYEKEE (reference sequence). The ends lost 8 bases at V and 3 bases at J; junction bases unmatched: 5. Naive CD4+ cells were CD45RA-selected; the remaining cells were memory.

The chain combines TRBV5-5 with TRBJ2-7; 13 bases fit TRBD2. This sequence was found in a young woman in good health. Material: memory CD4+ T cells sorted from blood. The subset: CD45RA-negative fraction. This CDR3 is CASRTSGSFYEQYF. CDR3 sequence (DNA): TGTGCCAGTAGGACTAGCGGGAGTTTCTACGAGCAGTACTTC.